This T cell receptor (beta chain) comes out of a study of blood T cell repertoires in COVID-19. Study summary: From T cells, B-cell-depleted T cells, or PBMCs came the material, which was cDNA or gDNA.

Looked up from germline, CDR1 is MNHEY and CDR2 is SMNVEV (reference sequence). CDR3 length: 14 amino acids. V lost 3 bases and J 2 bases, leaving 8 bases between the germline ends. Method: immunoSEQ multiplex PCR; TCRdb's copy keeps in-frame clones and lacks some. In the table there are 75,000 or so clones, 65% to 85% of which are singletons. Input material: peripheral blood. The chain combines TRBV27 with TRBJ1-3; tentative D call: TRBD1 (5 bases). This receptor was identified in a man aged 60-69 years with active or convalescent COVID-19. CDR3 DNA: TGTGCCAGCAGTTTGGGGGGTGCTGGAAACACCATATATTTT. This codes for CASSLGGAGNTIYF.